This is a list of T cell receptor beta chains from one sample in a study of OX40 agonist ivuxolimab in advanced cancers. Method: immunoSEQ multiplex PCR; TCRdb's copy keeps in-frame clones and lacks some. The sample consists of some 98,000 clones, about 80% of them appearing once. The material was CD4+ or CD8+ T cells sorted from blood, obtained in a trial of the OX40 agonist ivuxolimab. Receptors originate from an adult with an advanced solid tumor such as melanoma, head and neck, liver or kidney cancer. Both conserved end residues are trimmed from each CDR3. Each record gives: CDR3 protein, J gene, clone size, V gene. Clone size is stated in some rows and not others, as once, few, many or a class when expanded.

ASNSPTGLNTQY | TRBJ2-3 | . | TRBV19
ATTTYSASGEQY | TRBJ2-7 | . | TRBV5-5
SALDNYGYT | TRBJ1-2 | . | TRBV20-1
ASFIRAGWDGELF | TRBJ2-2 | . | TRBV6-1
ASSITGVNTEAF | TRBJ1-1 | . | TRBV19
ASSQDAGAGGGNSPLH | TRBJ1-6 | . | TRBV4-3
ASSQQGDQEKLF | TRBJ1-4 | . | TRBV4-3
ASSLRSGSSSYNEQF | TRBJ2-1 | . | TRBV11-3
ASSRLAGGPETQY | TRBJ2-5 | . | TRBV11-1
ASSQERISAGGARSRNEQF | TRBJ2-1 | once | TRBV4-2
ASSGQGTLNTEAF | TRBJ1-1 | . | TRBV2
ASSVREFENIQY | TRBJ2-4 | . | TRBV7-2
SAAGGQTEAF | TRBJ1-1 | . | TRBV29-1
SVEGPGRRETQY | TRBJ2-5 | . | TRBV29-1
ASSLGQTDTQY | TRBJ2-3 | once | TRBV5-4
ASSLAGTGENYGYT | TRBJ1-2 | . | TRBV5-1
ASSPSNKETQY | TRBJ2-5 | . | TRBV11-3
ASSTPRPEQY | TRBJ2-7 | . | TRBV28
ASSDRLNYNEQF | TRBJ2-1 | . | TRBV6-1
ASSGSPYEQY | TRBJ2-7 | . | TRBV25-1
SVGSGTSGHNEQF | TRBJ2-1 | . | TRBV29-1
ASSLELDTQY | TRBJ2-3 | . | TRBV7-9